The next 24 T cell receptor beta chains were all read from a single sample in a study of TIL therapy for anti-PD-1-resistant metastatic lung cancer. The libraries were made with immunoSEQ v3. Sequenced by immunoSEQ multiplex PCR; TCRdb stores in-frame clones only, minus some. The table lists some 43,000 clones, 79% of them singletons. Documented time point: pre-treatment sample, taken before nivolumab and TIL therapy. The specimen was blood, collected at baseline. The receptors were sampled from a man aged 65-85 years with non-small cell lung cancer.

The chain joins TRBV6-5 to TRBJ2-7, with 14 bases lining up with TRBD2. The trim removed 6 bases at V and 5 bases at J, leaving 6 bases unmatched. This CDR3 comprises 15 residues. Germline V gives CDR1 MNHEY, CDR2 SVGAGI. The CDR3 is CASSQGLAGVNEQYF. The CDR3 DNA is TGTGCCAGCAGCCAGGGACTAGCGGGAGTTAACGAGCAGTACTTC.

V and J are TRBV27 and TRBJ1-1; D is unresolved. CDR3 length: 12 residues. CDR1 is MNHEY and CDR2 is SMNVEV in the germline V gene (reference sequence). The V gene lost 6 bases and the J gene lost 3 bases, with 8 bases spanning the gap. The CDR3 nucleotides read TGTGCCAGCAGCGGCCTAGACACTGAAGCTTTCTTT. Translated: CASSGLDTEAFF.

This sequence joins TRBV7-2 and TRBJ2-2; 10 nucleotides align to TRBD2. Germline loops: CDR1 SGHTA, CDR2 FQGNSA. This CDR3 is built from 17 residues. The ends lost 4 bases at V and 0 bases at J; junction bases unmatched: 5. The CDR3: CASSYRTSGSNTGELFF. CDR3 sequence (DNA): TGTGCCAGCAGCTATCGGACTAGCGGTTCGAACACCGGGGAGCTGTTTTTT.

The chain employs TRBV18 and TRBJ2-5; D gene ambiguous. Germline V gene data show CDR1 as KGHSH and CDR2 as LQKENI. V lost 0 bases and J 2 bases, leaving 7 bases between the germline ends. This CDR3 region has 14 residues. DNA for the CDR3: TGTGCCAGCTCACCACCGTCCCAGCAAGAGACCCAGTACTTC. Protein product: CASSPPSQQETQYF. Full variable domain (rest looked up from reference TRBV18 and TRBJ2-5): NAGVMQNPRHLVRRRGQEARLRCSPMKGHSHVYWYRQLPEEGLKFMVYLQKENIIDESGMPKERFSAEFPKEGPSILRIQQVVRGDSAAYFCASSPPSQQETQYFGPGTRLLVL.

This sequence joins TRBV5-8 and TRBJ2-2; 7 nucleotides agree with TRBD2. The V and J ends lost 0 bases and 0 bases, in that order; junction bases with no gene match: 2. Germline V gene data show CDR1 as SGHTS and CDR2 as YDEGEE. The CDR3 covers 16 residues. CDR3: CASSLAGGANTGELFF. In DNA form, the CDR3 reads TGTGCCAGCAGCTTGGCGGGAGGCGCGAACACCGGGGAGCTGTTTTTT. The full variable domain, in which reference TRBV5-8 and TRBJ2-2 provide the parts outside the CDR3, is EAGVTQSPTHLIKTRGQQATLRCSPISGHTSVYWYQQALGLGLQFLLWYDEGEERNRGNFPPRFSGRQFPNYSSELNVNALELEDSALYLCASSLAGGANTGELFFGEGSRLTVL.

The chain is built from TRBV29-1 and TRBJ2-2; possible D gene TRBD2, 5 bases. V was cut by 5 bases and J by 0 bases, with 13 bases left in between. CDR1 SQVTM and CDR2 ANQGSEA come from the germline V gene. The CDR3 consists of 15 residues. The CDR3, as DNA: TGCAGCGTTACACTAGGAGCGGCGAACACCGGGGAGCTGTTTTTT. This sequence encodes CSVTLGAANTGELFF.

The V call is TRBV7-2, the J call TRBJ1-4; 12 bases fit TRBD1. This CDR3 comprises 15 residues. The V gene's germline CDR1 is SGHTA and CDR2 FQGNSA. V lost 5 bases, J lost 6 bases, and 4 bases stayed unmatched. In DNA form, the CDR3 reads TGTGCCAGCAGCCCCCGGGACAGGGGGCATGAAAAACTGTTTTTT. It is translated as CASSPRDRGHEKLFF.

The genes are TRBV18 and TRBJ2-3; the D gene is possibly TRBD1 (6 bases). This CDR3 spans 14 amino acids. The V gene's germline CDR1 is KGHSH and CDR2 LQKENI. Trimming stripped 2 bases from V and 5 bases from J, with 11 bases between. The CDR3 protein is CASSPNWGQDTQYF. The CDR3 DNA reads as TGTGCCAGCTCACCAAACTGGGGGCAAGATACGCAGTATTTT.

The chain employs TRBV6-1 and TRBJ2-7, with 8 bases identical to TRBD1. Germline loops: CDR1 MNHNS, CDR2 SASEGT. The CDR3 is 11 residues long. The trim removed 8 bases at V and 4 bases at J, leaving 1 base unmatched. The CDR3 bases are TGTGCCAGCCACAGGGGGTACGAGCAGTACTTC. The encoded protein is CASHRGYEQYF.

The gene calls are TRBV19 and TRBJ1-5; TRBD1 is a possible D gene (5 bases). Trimming cost V 2 bases and J 2 bases, with 19 bases left between them. There are 18 residues in the CDR3. Germline lookup yields CDR1 LNHDA and CDR2 SQIVND (reference sequence). The CDR3 region is CASSIRDRMTNGNQPQHF. CDR3 nucleotides: TGTGCCAGTAGTATACGAGACAGAATGACGAATGGCAATCAGCCCCAGCATTTT.

The J gene is TRBJ1-1, the V gene TRBV25-1; 7 bases align to TRBD1. Germline loops: CDR1 MGHDK, CDR2 SYGVNS. The trim removed 4 bases at V and 4 bases at J, leaving 3 bases unmatched. This CDR3 is built from 13 residues. The CDR3 DNA sequence: TGTGCCAGCAGTGTAGGGGGCGGCACTGAAGCTTTCTTT. Its translation is CASSVGGGTEAFF. The full variable domain, rest sourced from reference TRBV25-1 and TRBJ1-1, is EADIYQTPRYLVIGTGKKITLECSQTMGHDKMYWYQQDPGMELHLIHYSYGVNSTEKGDLSSESTVSRIRTEHFPLTLESARPSHTSQYLCASSVGGGTEAFFGQGTRLTVV.

This clone was observed a single time. The chain carries TRBV18 and TRBJ1-2; 10 bases map to TRBD1. CDR3 size: 13 residues. The V gene's germline CDR1 is KGHSH and CDR2 LQKENI. With 7 bases clipped from V and 4 bases from J, the junction kept 3 bases outside the gene matches. CDR3 protein: CASWDRGSYGYTF. As DNA, the CDR3 is TGTGCCAGCTGGGACAGGGGTTCCTATGGCTACACCTTC.

V and J are TRBV5-1 and TRBJ1-1; 7 bases are a match to TRBD1. Germline CDR1 SGHRS, CDR2 YFSETQ. The CDR3 is 14 residues long. The V and J ends lost 3 bases and 0 bases, in that order; junction bases with no gene match: 2. The CDR3 sequence is CASSSDRLNTEAFF. In nucleotides, the CDR3 is TGCGCCAGCAGCTCGGACAGGCTGAACACTGAAGCTTTCTTT. Combining the CDR3 with reference TRBV5-1 and TRBJ1-1 gives the whole variable domain KAGVTQTPRYLIKTRGQQVTLSCSPISGHRSVSWYQQTPGQGLQFLFEYFSETQRNKGNFPGRFSGRQFSNSRSEMNVSTLELGDSALYLCASSSDRLNTEAFFGQGTRLTVV.

The chain carries TRBV29-1 and TRBJ1-2, with D possibly TRBD1 on 5 matching bases. Germline V gene data show CDR1 as SQVTM and CDR2 as ANQGSEA. CDR3 length: 12 amino acids. Trimming took off 7 bases at V and 6 bases at J, with 15 bases between the two ends. This CDR3 is CSALWGENGYTF. For the CDR3, the DNA is TGCAGCGCCCTATGGGGGGAAAATGGCTACACCTTC.

The rearrangement joins TRBV29-1 to TRBJ2-7; no definite D call. This CDR3 is built from 12 residues. Germline V gene data show CDR1 as SQVTM and CDR2 as ANQGSEA. The ends were cut back, 7 bases at V and 5 bases at J, with 15 bases in the middle. The CDR3: CSAQLRSNEQYF. In DNA, the CDR3 is TGCAGCGCACAACTACGATCGAACGAGCAGTACTTC.

This rearrangement joins TRBV7-2 to TRBJ2-2; TRBD2 matches 9 bases. Germline V gives CDR1 SGHTA, CDR2 FQGNSA. The CDR3 is 17 residues long. The trim removed 2 bases at V and 0 bases at J, leaving 4 bases unmatched. The DNA for the CDR3 is TGTGCCAGCAGCTTATTTGCGGGAGGGCCGAACACCGGGGAGCTGTTTTTT. This encodes CASSLFAGGPNTGELFF.

V usage is TRBV7-3 and J usage is TRBJ2-2; D may correspond to TRBD1 or TRBD2 (6 bases each). The CDR3 contains 15 residues. Germline lookup yields CDR1 SGHTA and CDR2 FQGTGA. The V end was cut by 5 bases, the J end by 6 bases, with 16 bases between. The CDR3 DNA reads TGTGCCAGCAGCCCCTACCCGGGGGCGCCCGGGGAGCTGTTTTTT. This codes for CASSPYPGAPGELFF.

The V gene is TRBV28, the J gene TRBJ2-7, with TRBD1 matching 8 bases. The germline gives CDR1 MDHEN, CDR2 SYDVKM. Germline trimming cut 2 bases from V and 5 bases from J; bases unmatched to any gene: 5. The CDR3 runs 14 residues. CDR3 loop: CASSLPGQGDEQYF. The CDR3 DNA reads TGTGCCAGCAGTTTACCCGGACAGGGAGACGAGCAGTACTTC.

The chain is built from TRBV29-1 and TRBJ1-5; maybe TRBD1 (6 bases). The CDR3 spans 13 residues. Germline V gives CDR1 SQVTM, CDR2 ANQGSEA. Trimming removed 6 bases from V and 5 bases from J, with 14 bases in between. The CDR3 nucleotides read TGCAGCGTCAGCAGGGGACAAGATCAGCCCCAGCATTTT. The encoded protein is CSVSRGQDQPQHF.

This clone was counted between two and nine times. The gene calls are TRBV7-3 and TRBJ2-3, with TRBD2 matching 13 bases. From germline, CDR1 is SGHTA and CDR2 FQGTGA. This CDR3 spans 15 amino acids. Losses at the gene ends were 5 bases for V and 4 bases for J; bases not matched to a gene: 3. The CDR3 region is CASSEGLAGPDTQYF. In DNA form, the CDR3 reads TGTGCCAGCAGCGAGGGACTAGCGGGACCAGATACGCAGTATTTT.

This clone was detected once. V and J are TRBV16 and TRBJ2-1; D possibly corresponds to TRBD1 (5 bases). V lost 2 bases and J lost 0, with 8 bases in between. CDR3 length equals 15 residues. Germline V gene data show CDR1 as KGHSY and CDR2 as FQNENV. CDR3 in DNA: TGTGCCAGCAGCCAAACCCAGGGCTCCTACAATGAGCAGTTCTTC. Protein product: CASSQTQGSYNEQFF.

V usage is TRBV5-1 and J usage is TRBJ2-7, with 12 positions matching TRBD2. J was trimmed by 5 bases and V by 0 bases; bases with no gene match: 6. This CDR3 region has 16 residues. Germline V gives CDR1 SGHRS, CDR2 YFSETQ. In DNA form, the CDR3 reads TGCGCCAGCAGCTTGGTTCTAGCGGGAGGGCCAGACGAGCAGTACTTC. It encodes CASSLVLAGGPDEQYF.

This clone was detected only once. The rearrangement joins TRBV5-1 to TRBJ2-3; D tentatively reads TRBD1 or TRBD2 (5 bases each). The CDR3 spans 13 residues. Trimming left V 4 bases short and J 1 base short, with 7 bases between. Germline CDR1 is SGHRS and CDR2 is YFSETQ. The CDR3 sequence: CASSVGGTDTQYF. As DNA, the CDR3 is TGCGCCAGCAGCGTGGGGGGCACAGATACGCAGTATTTT.

This chain connects TRBV6-4 to TRBJ1-1; possible D gene TRBD1, 6 bases. The germline CDR1 and CDR2 sequences are MRHNA and SNTAGT. The V and J ends lost 3 bases and 7 bases respectively, with 15 bases between them. This CDR3 contains 14 residues. The CDR3 reads CASSEGGGRGEAFF. CDR3 sequence (DNA): TGTGCCAGCAGTGAAGGAGGAGGCAGGGGTGAAGCTTTCTTT.